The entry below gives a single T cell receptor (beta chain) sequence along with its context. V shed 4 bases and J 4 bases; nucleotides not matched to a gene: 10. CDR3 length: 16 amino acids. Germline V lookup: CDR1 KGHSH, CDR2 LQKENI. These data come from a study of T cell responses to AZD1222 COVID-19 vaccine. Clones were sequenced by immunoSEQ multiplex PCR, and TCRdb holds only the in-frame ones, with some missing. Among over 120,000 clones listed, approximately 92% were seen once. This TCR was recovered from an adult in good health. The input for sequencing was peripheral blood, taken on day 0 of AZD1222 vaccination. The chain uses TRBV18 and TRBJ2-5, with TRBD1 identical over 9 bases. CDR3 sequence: CASSRGTGIVGETQYF. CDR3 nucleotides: TGTGCCAGCTCACGAGGGACAGGGATCGTTGGAGAGACCCAGTACTTC.